This TCR beta chain was sequenced during a study of blood T cell repertoires in COVID-19. Study information: The cDNA or gDNA used as material had been derived from T cells, B-cell-depleted T cells, or PBMCs.

In the original processing: Using reference gene primer amplification, nucleated cell counts were estimated. Libraries were prepared by immunoSEQ multiplex PCR; TCRdb keeps only in-frame clonotypes and omits some of them. V, J and clone size derive from that table, while D and trimming were established from the DNA sequence. The sample has some 220,000 clones; about 85% are singletons. Sequencing was carried out using peripheral blood. The clonotype comes from a woman under 30 who had recovered from COVID-19.

DNA for the CDR3: TGTGCCTGGAGTATCCGGGACAGGGGCGGGGGTGGCTACACCTTC. Encoded protein: CAWSIRDRGGGGYTF. The gene calls are TRBV30 and TRBJ1-2; 10 bases align to TRBD1. The CDR3 loop spans 15 amino acids. The germline V gene has CDR1 GTSNPN and CDR2 SVGIG (reference sequence). The V segment lost 2 bases and the J segment 7 bases; nucleotides outside the gene matches: 10.